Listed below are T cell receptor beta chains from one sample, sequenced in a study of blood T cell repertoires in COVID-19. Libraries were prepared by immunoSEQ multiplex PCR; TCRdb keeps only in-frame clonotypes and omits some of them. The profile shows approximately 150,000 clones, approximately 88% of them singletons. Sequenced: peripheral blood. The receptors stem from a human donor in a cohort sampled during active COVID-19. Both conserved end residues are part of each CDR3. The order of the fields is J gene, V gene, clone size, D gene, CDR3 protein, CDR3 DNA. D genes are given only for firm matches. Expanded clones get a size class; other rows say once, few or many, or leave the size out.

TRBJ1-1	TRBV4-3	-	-	CASSQAGNTEAFF	TGCGCCAGCAGCCAGGCTGGGAACACTGAAGCTTTCTTT
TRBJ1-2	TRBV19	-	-	CASSIGGRRGGYTF	TGTGCCAGTAGTATCGGCGGGAGGAGAGGAGGCTACACCTTC
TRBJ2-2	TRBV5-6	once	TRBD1	CASSFGQAYTGELFF	TGTGCCAGCAGCTTCGGACAGGCTTACACCGGGGAGCTGTTTTTT
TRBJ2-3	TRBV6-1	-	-	CASSELVGSTDTQYF	TGTGCCAGCAGTGAATTGGTGGGCTCCACAGATACGCAGTATTTT
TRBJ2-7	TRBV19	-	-	CASSLGSGDEQYF	TGTGCCAGTAGCCTGGGGTCGGGGGACGAGCAGTACTTC
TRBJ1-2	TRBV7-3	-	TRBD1	CASSATGGRGYTF	TGTGCCAGCAGCGCGACAGGGGGCAGGGGCTACACCTTC
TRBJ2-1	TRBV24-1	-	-	CATSVLGGAHNEQFF	TGTGCCACCAGTGTTCTCGGAGGGGCCCACAATGAGCAGTTCTTC
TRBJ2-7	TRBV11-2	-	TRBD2	CASTGGLGKAYEQYF	TGTGCCAGCACGGGGGGACTAGGAAAGGCTTACGAGCAGTACTTC
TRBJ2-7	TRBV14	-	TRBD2	CASSLLAAGVSSYEQYF	TGTGCCAGCAGCTTACTAGCAGCGGGAGTATCTTCCTACGAGCAGTACTTC
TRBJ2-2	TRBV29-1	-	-	CSVHREGNTGELFF	TGCAGCGTTCACAGGGAGGGGAACACCGGGGAGCTGTTTTTT
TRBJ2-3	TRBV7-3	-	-	CASSSTGTTDTQYF	TGTGCCAGCAGCTCGACAGGCACTACAGATACGCAGTATTTT
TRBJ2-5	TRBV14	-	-	CASSQGSRSETQYF	TGTGCCAGCAGCCAAGGTAGCAGATCAGAGACCCAGTACTTC
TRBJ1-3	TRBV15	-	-	CATSAREHGNTIYF	TGTGCCACCAGCGCCAGGGAACATGGAAACACCATATATTTT
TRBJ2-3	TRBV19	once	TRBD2	CASSPGLAGSTDTQYF	TGTGCCAGTAGCCCGGGGCTAGCGGGGAGCACAGATACGCAGTATTTT
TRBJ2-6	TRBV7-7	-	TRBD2	CASSTGLAGGGGANVLTF	TGTGCCAGCAGCACCGGACTAGCGGGGGGCGGTGGGGCCAACGTCCTGACTTTC
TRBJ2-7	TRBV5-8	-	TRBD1	CASSRTGVSYEQYF	TGTGCCAGCAGCCGGACAGGGGTCTCCTACGAGCAGTACTTC
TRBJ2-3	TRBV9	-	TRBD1	CASSVARGQGADTQYF	TGTGCCAGCAGCGTAGCGAGGGGGCAGGGGGCGGATACGCAGTATTTT
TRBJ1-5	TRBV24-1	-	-	CATSDSQGPSNQPQHF	TGTGCCACCAGTGATTCCCAGGGGCCTAGCAATCAGCCCCAGCATTTT
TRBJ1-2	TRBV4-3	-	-	CASSPRQYYGYTF	TGCGCCAGCAGCCCCAGACAGTACTATGGCTACACCTTC
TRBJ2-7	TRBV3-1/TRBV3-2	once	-	CASSLLPERVDEQYF	TGTGCCAGCAGTCTCCTCCCGGAGAGGGTGGACGAGCAGTACTTC
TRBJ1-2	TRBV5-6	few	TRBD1	CASSVYRGPLYGYTF	TGTGCCAGCAGCGTGTACAGGGGACCTTTGTATGGCTACACCTTC
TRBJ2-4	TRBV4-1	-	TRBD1	CASSQARGRSGNIQYF	TGCGCCAGCAGCCAAGCAAGGGGGCGCTCGGGAAACATTCAGTACTTC
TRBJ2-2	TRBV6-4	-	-	CASSDGIPGTGELFF	TGTGCCAGCAGTGACGGAATCCCGGGCACCGGGGAGCTGTTTTTT
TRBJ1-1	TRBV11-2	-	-	CASSSSVQITEAFF	TGTGCCAGCAGCTCGTCCGTACAAATCACTGAAGCTTTCTTT
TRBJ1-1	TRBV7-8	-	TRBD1	CASSFAGQGTTEAFF	TGTGCCAGCAGCTTTGCGGGACAGGGGACCACTGAAGCTTTCTTT
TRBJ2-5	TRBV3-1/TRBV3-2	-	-	CASSRSAALLKETQYF	TGTGCCAGCAGCCGGTCAGCGGCATTACTGAAAGAGACCCAGTACTTC
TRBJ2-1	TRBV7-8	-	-	CASSAQGSYNEQFF	TGTGCCAGCAGCGCACAGGGTTCCTACAATGAGCAGTTCTTC
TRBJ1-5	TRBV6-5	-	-	CASSTANGVNQPQHF	TGTGCCAGCAGTACGGCGAACGGGGTCAATCAGCCCCAGCATTTT
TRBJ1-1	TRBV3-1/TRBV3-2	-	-	CASSQDTVGNTEAFF	TGTGCCAGCAGCCAAGATACGGTCGGGAACACTGAAGCTTTCTTT
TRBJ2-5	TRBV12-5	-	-	CASGLVFGTPETQYF	TGTGCTAGTGGTTTGGTATTCGGGACACCAGAGACCCAGTACTTC
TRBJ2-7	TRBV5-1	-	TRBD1	CASSLGFTGVSYEQYF	TGCGCCAGCAGCTTGGGATTTACAGGGGTATCCTACGAGCAGTACTTC
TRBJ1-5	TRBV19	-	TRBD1	CASSPGQGARGNQPQHF	TGTGCCAGTTCTCCGGGACAGGGGGCGCGGGGCAATCAGCCCCAGCATTTT
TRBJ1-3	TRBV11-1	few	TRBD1	CASSRGQTVGTIYF	TGTGCCAGCAGCCGGGGACAGACCGTCGGCACCATATATTTT
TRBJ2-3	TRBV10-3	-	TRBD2	CASRSAAGTDTQYF	TGTGCCAGCAGGTCGGCAGCGGGAACAGATACGCAGTATTTT
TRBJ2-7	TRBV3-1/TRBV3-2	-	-	CASSQFLREQYF	TGTGCCAGCAGCCAATTTCTCCGCGAGCAGTACTTC
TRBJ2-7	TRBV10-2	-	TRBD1	CASSEYRGREQYF	TGCGCCAGCAGTGAATACAGGGGGCGCGAGCAGTACTTC
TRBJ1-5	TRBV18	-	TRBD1	CASSLSFGTGDEPQHF	TGTGCCAGCTCACTTTCATTTGGGACAGGGGATGAGCCCCAGCATTTT
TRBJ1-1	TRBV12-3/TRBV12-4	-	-	CASSSGQNTEAFF	TGTGCCAGCAGCTCGGGACAGAACACTGAAGCTTTCTTT
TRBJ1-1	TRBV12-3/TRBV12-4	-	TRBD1	CASRWTGTPEAFF	TGTGCCAGCAGGTGGACAGGGACCCCTGAAGCTTTCTTT
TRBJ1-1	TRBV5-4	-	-	CASSLTGYSNPNTEAFF	TGTGCCAGCAGCTTGACAGGCTATTCCAACCCGAACACTGAAGCTTTCTTT
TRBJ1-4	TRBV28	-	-	CASSLNKKLFF	TGTGCCAGCAGTTTGAACAAAAAACTGTTTTTT
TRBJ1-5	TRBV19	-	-	CASSLDRSSYQPQHF	TGTGCCAGTAGTCTCGACAGGAGCTCTTATCAGCCCCAGCATTTT
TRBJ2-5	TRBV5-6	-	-	CASSFTLASSAAQYF	TGTGCCAGCAGCTTTACGCTGGCCTCCTCCGCGGCCCAGTACTTC
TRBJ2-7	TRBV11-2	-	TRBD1	CASSKTGGNEQYF	TGTGCCAGCAGCAAAACAGGGGGCAACGAGCAGTACTTC
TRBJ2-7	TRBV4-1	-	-	CASSQDRAGYYEQYF	TGCGCCAGCAGCCAAGATAGAGCAGGATACTACGAGCAGTACTTC
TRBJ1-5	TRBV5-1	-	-	CASSPGLGNQPQHF	TGCGCCAGCAGCCCCGGGTTGGGCAATCAGCCCCAGCATTTT
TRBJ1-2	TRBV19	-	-	CASSIYGDYGYTF	TGTGCCAGTAGTATATACGGGGACTATGGCTACACCTTC
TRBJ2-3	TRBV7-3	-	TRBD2	CASSLYGTSGVSTDTQYF	TGTGCCAGCAGCCTCTACGGGACTAGCGGGGTGAGCACAGATACGCAGTATTTT
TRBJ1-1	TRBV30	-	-	CAWSSGMATEAFF	TGTGCCTGGAGTTCAGGGATGGCCACTGAAGCTTTCTTT
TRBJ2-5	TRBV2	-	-	CASRTTGIGQETQYF	TGTGCCAGCAGAACCACAGGGATCGGCCAAGAGACCCAGTACTTC
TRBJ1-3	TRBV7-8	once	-	CASSFPGTGNTIYF	TGTGCCAGCAGCTTTCCAGGGACTGGAAACACCATATATTTT
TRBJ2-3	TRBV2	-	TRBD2	CASSESAGETDTQYF	TGTGCCAGCAGTGAATCGGCGGGGGAAACAGATACGCAGTATTTT
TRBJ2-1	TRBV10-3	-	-	CAISESGNSYNEQFF	TGTGCCATCAGTGAGTCCGGTAACTCCTACAATGAGCAGTTCTTC
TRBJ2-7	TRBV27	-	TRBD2	CASSIERGGYEQYF	TGTGCCAGCAGTATTGAGCGGGGGGGCTACGAGCAGTACTTC
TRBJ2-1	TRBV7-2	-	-	CASSFGQSYNEQFF	TGTGCCAGCAGCTTTGGGCAGTCCTACAATGAGCAGTTCTTC
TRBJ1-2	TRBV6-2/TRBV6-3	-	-	CASSYSELNYGYTF	TGTGCCAGCAGTTACAGCGAGCTTAACTATGGCTACACCTTC
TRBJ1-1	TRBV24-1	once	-	CATRQELNTEAFF	TGTGCCACGAGACAGGAACTGAACACTGAAGCTTTCTTT
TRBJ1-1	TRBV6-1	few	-	CASSDPQKRTEAFF	TGTGCCAGCAGTGACCCGCAGAAGAGGACTGAAGCTTTCTTT
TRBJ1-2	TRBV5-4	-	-	CASSEMTETNYGYTF	TGTGCCAGCAGCGAAATGACAGAAACTAACTATGGCTACACCTTC
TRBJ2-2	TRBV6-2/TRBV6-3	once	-	CASSRRTGTGELFF	TGTGCCAGCAGTCGAAGAACAGGGACCGGGGAGCTGTTTTTT